The 20 T cell receptor beta chains in this list originate from one sample, sequenced in a study of blood T cell repertoires in COVID-19. Sequenced by immunoSEQ multiplex PCR; TCRdb stores in-frame clones only, minus some. This sample carries 150,000 to 200,000 clones, around 82% of them seen once, and the ten largest clones take roughly a tenth. The specimen was peripheral blood. The receptors originated from a man aged 65 to 85 with active or convalescent COVID-19.

The chain recombines TRBV5-8 with TRBJ2-3; the match to TRBD2 covers 8 bases. There are 16 residues in the CDR3. The J segment lost 1 base and the V segment lost 1 base, leaving 5 bases of the junction unmatched. Germline assignment: CDR1 SGHTS and CDR2 YDEGEE. The CDR3 nucleotides read TGTGCCAGCAGCTTGTACGGGAGGGCCCGCACAGATACGCAGTATTTT. Its translation: CASSLYGRARTDTQYF.

The CDR3 protein is CASSQGLRVEHGEKLFF. For the CDR3, the DNA is TGCGCCAGCAGCCAAGGGCTGAGGGTGGAGCATGGTGAAAAACTGTTTTTT. This chain joins TRBV4-3 and TRBJ1-4; D is uncertain. V dropped 1 base and J dropped 7 bases, with 19 bases sitting between them. Germline CDR1 LGHNA, CDR2 YSLEER. This CDR3 is built from 17 residues.

V usage is TRBV6-5 and J usage is TRBJ2-5, with 8 bases that match TRBD1. Germline CDR1 and CDR2: MNHEY and SVGAGI. V lost 0 bases and J lost 7; bases outside the gene matches: 4. The CDR3 is 14 residues long. This CDR3 is CASSYSTGGRTQYF. The CDR3 DNA follows: TGTGCCAGCAGTTACTCAACAGGGGGTAGGACCCAGTACTTC.

This chain connects TRBV19 to TRBJ1-4, with 9 positions matching TRBD1. This CDR3 spans 14 amino acids. From germline, CDR1 is LNHDA and CDR2 SQIVND (reference sequence). The trim removed 7 bases at V and 8 bases at J, leaving 8 bases unmatched. The CDR3 DNA sequence: TGTGCCAGTAAGATACAGGGGGCAGTGGAAAAACTGTTTTTT. This translates into CASKIQGAVEKLFF.

The chain is built from TRBV30 and TRBJ1-2; D is perhaps TRBD1 (5 bases). The CDR3 spans 12 residues. From germline, CDR1 is GTSNPN and CDR2 SVGIG (reference sequence). V was clipped by 3 bases and J by 7 bases, with 12 bases between them. The CDR3 here is CAWSFPRAGYTF. CDR3 coding DNA: TGTGCCTGGAGCTTCCCCAGGGCTGGCTACACCTTC. The full variable domain, completed using reference TRBV30 and TRBJ1-2, is SQTIHQWPATLVQPVGSPLSLECTVEGTSNPNLYWYRQAAGRGLQLLFYSVGIGQISSEVPQNLSASRPQDRQFILSSKKLLLSDSGFYLCAWSFPRAGYTFGSGTRLTVV.

V is TRBV7-2 and J is TRBJ1-2; D might be TRBD1 (5 bases). Germline CDR1 and CDR2: SGHTA and FQGNSA. V gave up 1 base and J gave up 8 bases, with 11 bases separating them. The length of the CDR3 is 13 residues. CDR3 nucleotide sequence: TGTGCCAGCAGCTTAGTGCAGGGAGGGGGCTACACCTTC. Protein: CASSLVQGGGYTF. The variable domain in full, with the rest retrieved from reference TRBV7-2 and TRBJ1-2, is GAGVSQSPSNKVTEKGKDVELRCDPISGHTALYWYRQSLGQGLEFLIYFQGNSAPDKSGLPSDRFSAERTGGSVSTLTIQRTQQEDSAVYLCASSLVQGGGYTFGSGTRLTVV.

Worth noting for this clone: The junction differs from germline at one of its ends, possibly a read error. The V call is TRBV6-5, the J call TRBJ1-4, with D tentatively TRBD1 (5 bases). This CDR3 spans 12 amino acids. Per the germline V gene, CDR1 is MNHEY and CDR2 is SVGAGI. CDR3 nucleotide sequence: TGTGCCAGCAGTTCCCCGGGCTTACAAGGGGTTTTT. Its translation is CASSSPGLQGVF.

The rearrangement uses TRBV12-5 and TRBJ2-3, with 8 bases lining up with TRBD2. J gave up 5 bases and V 0 bases, and 10 bases lay outside the gene matches. The CDR3 covers 17 residues. The germline V gene has CDR1 LGHNT and CDR2 FRNRAP. CDR3 bases: TGTGCTAGTGGTTTGGTTTCCGGGGGGGCCCTGATAGATACGCAGTATTTT. The encoded protein is CASGLVSGGALIDTQYF.

The CDR3 DNA follows: TGTGCCAGCAGCTTAGAGGCAGTCTTGAACACTGAAGCTTTCTTT. This translates into CASSLEAVLNTEAFF. The gene calls are TRBV11-2 and TRBJ1-1; D ambiguous. Trimming cost V 0 bases and J 0 bases, with 8 bases left between them. Germline V lookup: CDR1 SGHAT, CDR2 FQNNGV. The CDR3 is made up of 15 amino acids. Full variable domain (remainder filled in from reference TRBV11-2 and TRBJ1-1): EAGVAQSPRYKIIEKRQSVAFWCNPISGHATLYWYQQILGQGPKLLIQFQNNGVVDDSQLPKDRFSAERLKGVDSTLKIQPAKLEDSAVYLCASSLEAVLNTEAFFGQGTRLTVV.

The V and J genes are TRBV11-2 and TRBJ1-1; possible D gene TRBD1, 6 bases. Trimming took off 1 base at V and 7 bases at J, with 13 bases between the two ends. The CDR3 consists of 14 residues. Germline assignment: CDR1 SGHAT and CDR2 FQNNGV. The CDR3 sequence is CASSLAPGHSEAFF. As DNA, the CDR3 is TGTGCCAGCAGCTTAGCCCCGGGACATAGTGAAGCTTTCTTT.

The chain carries TRBV5-4 and TRBJ2-3, with 10 bases aligning to TRBD2. CDR1 and CDR2 from the germline V gene are SGHNT and YYREEE (reference sequence). This CDR3 spans 16 amino acids. With V trimmed by 5 bases and J by 3 bases, 9 bases remained unmatched. The CDR3 DNA reads TGTGCCAGCAGTCTTGGACTAGCGGTGACGACAGATACGCAGTATTTT. It codes for CASSLGLAVTTDTQYF. The full variable domain, rest sourced from reference TRBV5-4 and TRBJ2-3, is ETGVTQSPTHLIKTRGQQVTLRCSSQSGHNTVSWYQQALGQGPQFIFQYYREEENGRGNFPPRFSGLQFPNYSSELNVNALELDDSALYLCASSLGLAVTTDTQYFGPGTRLTVL.

J is TRBJ1-1 and V is TRBV6-2 or TRBV6-3; D may be TRBD1 (6 bases). The CDR3 loop spans 13 amino acids. V was pared by 5 bases and J by 10 bases, with 17 bases between. Germline CDR1 and CDR2: MNHEY and SVGEGT. The CDR3 protein is CASSETGPWGAFF. CDR3 nucleotide sequence: TGTGCCAGCAGTGAGACAGGACCTTGGGGAGCTTTCTTT.

The chain combines TRBV2 with TRBJ1-2; 9 positions match TRBD1. The CDR3 contains 13 residues. In germline, CDR1 is SNHLY, CDR2 FYNNEI. The V and J ends lost 5 bases and 7 bases, in that order; junction bases with no gene match: 5. The DNA for the CDR3 is TGTGCCAGCAGTCCAGGGACAGGGATTGGCTACACCTTC. The encoded protein is CASSPGTGIGYTF.

This clone was detected once. V gene TRBV28 combines with J gene TRBJ1-6, with D hard to call. Germline CDR1 reads MDHEN; CDR2 reads SYDVKM. Trimming left V 5 bases short and J 4 bases short, with 3 bases between. The CDR3 totals 12 residues. CDR3 protein: CASSVYNSPLHF. The CDR3 DNA sequence: TGTGCCAGCAGTGTATATAATTCACCCCTCCACTTT.

The genes are TRBV4-3 and TRBJ2-5; 14 bases fit TRBD2. Germline values: CDR1 LGHNA, CDR2 YSLEER. The CDR3 length is 18 residues. V shed 0 bases and J 5 bases; nucleotides not matched to a gene: 8. The CDR3 DNA reads TGCGCCAGCAGCCAAGATCGGGGACTAGCGGGAGACATGGAGACCCAGTACTTC. It encodes CASSQDRGLAGDMETQYF.

V gene TRBV6-1 combines with J gene TRBJ1-1, with unresolved D. CDR3 length: 15 residues. V gave up 2 bases and J gave up 1 base, with 11 bases separating them. Germline values: CDR1 MNHNS, CDR2 SASEGT. The CDR3 region is CASSEPSPRNTEAFF. The DNA for the CDR3 is TGTGCCAGCAGTGAACCGTCCCCGAGGAACACTGAAGCTTTCTTT.

The chain carries TRBV4-3 and TRBJ1-1; D unresolved. This CDR3 spans 14 amino acids. V was clipped by 1 base and J by 3 bases, with 9 bases between them. Germline V gene lookup returns CDR1 LGHNA and CDR2 YSLEER. The CDR3 region has the DNA TGCGCCAGCAGCCAAGTCAGGAGGTACACTGAAGCTTTCTTT. It encodes CASSQVRRYTEAFF.

This clone was seen only once. The chain combines TRBV29-1 with TRBJ2-1; 13 nucleotides agree with TRBD2. The CDR3 runs to 15 residues. V shed 5 bases, J shed 8 bases, and the junction held 9 bases outside the gene matches. Per germline, CDR1 SQVTM and CDR2 ANQGSEA. CDR3 sequence (DNA): TGCAGCGTTCAACGACTAGCGGGGGGAGGTGATGAGCAGTTCTTC. It is translated as CSVQRLAGGGDEQFF.

The J gene is TRBJ2-3, the V gene TRBV30, with 7 bases identical to TRBD2. Trimming took 2 bases from V and 3 from J; bases not matched to a gene: 8. This CDR3 is 15 amino acids long. The germline V gene has CDR1 GTSNPN and CDR2 SVGIG (reference sequence). The CDR3: CAWSPTVGRTDTQYF. The CDR3 coding sequence is TGTGCCTGGAGTCCAACCGTCGGGAGGACAGATACGCAGTATTTT.

The chain combines TRBV6-2 or TRBV6-3 with TRBJ2-5, with TRBD1 as a possible D gene (5 bases). This CDR3 region has 15 residues. V lost 2 bases and J lost 0, with 10 bases in between. The V gene's germline CDR1 is MNHEY and CDR2 SVGEGT. The CDR3 region is CASSYAPGYQETQYF. For the CDR3, the DNA is TGTGCCAGCAGTTACGCACCAGGGTACCAAGAGACCCAGTACTTC.